This record concerns one T cell receptor beta chain sequence. This sample stems from a study of blood T cells in healthy people across ages. From germline, CDR1 is DFQATT and CDR2 SNEGSKA (reference sequence). The V segment lost 6 bases and the J segment 0 bases; nucleotides outside the gene matches: 14. The CDR3 consists of 17 residues. It was with a sample-barcoded 5' primer and a J-beta primer mix that a second PCR of about 7 to 12 cycles was run. From the 5' RACE reads, TCRdb called clonotypes with MiXCR, one entry per CDR3 protein. The sample contains 790,000 or so distinct CDR3 sequences, about half of which appear only once.

This chain uses TRBV20-1 with TRBJ2-3, with TRBD2 identical over 8 bases. The receptor was derived from a man of 80 years or more in good health. The sequencing input was blood. CDR3 residues: CSASTVRLALSTDTQYF. CDR3 DNA: TGCAGTGCAAGCACCGTACGACTAGCGCTCAGCACAGATACGCAGTATTTT.